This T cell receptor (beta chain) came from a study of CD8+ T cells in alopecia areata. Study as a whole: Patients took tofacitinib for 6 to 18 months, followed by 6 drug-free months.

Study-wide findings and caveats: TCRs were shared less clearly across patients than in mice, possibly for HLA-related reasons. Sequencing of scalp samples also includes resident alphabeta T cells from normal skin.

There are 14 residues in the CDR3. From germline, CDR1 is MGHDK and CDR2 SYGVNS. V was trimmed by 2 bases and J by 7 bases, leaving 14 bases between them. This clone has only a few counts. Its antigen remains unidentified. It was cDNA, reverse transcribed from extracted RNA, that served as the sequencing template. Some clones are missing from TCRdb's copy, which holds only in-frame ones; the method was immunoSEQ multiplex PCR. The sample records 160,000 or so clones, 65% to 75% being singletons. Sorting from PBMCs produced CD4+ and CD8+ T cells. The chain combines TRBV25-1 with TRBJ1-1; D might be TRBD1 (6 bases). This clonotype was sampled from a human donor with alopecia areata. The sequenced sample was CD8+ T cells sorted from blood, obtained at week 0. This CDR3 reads CASSEHVRGGEAFF. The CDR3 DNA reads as TGTGCCAGCAGTGAACACGTCAGGGGTGGTGAAGCTTTCTTT.